These 21 T cell receptor beta chains were all obtained from the same sample, sequenced in a study of cytomegalovirus exposure and HLA in healthy donors. Vbeta (60) and Jbeta (13) primers were used in the PCR. Measured with immunoSEQ multiplex PCR; TCRdb has only the in-frame clones, and not every one. The data hold some 120,000 clones, with around 74% observed a single time. Source material: PBMCs. Every receptor here comes from a woman between 18 and 29 years old in good health and CMV-seronegative.

This clone showed up just a few times. This rearrangement joins TRBV5-6 to TRBJ2-1, with D possibly TRBD1 on 6 matching bases. CDR1 and CDR2 (germline): SGHDT, YYEEEE. V was shortened by 5 bases and J by 8 bases, with 14 bases between the two germline ends. This CDR3 is 13 amino acids long. Written as DNA, the CDR3 is TGTGCCAGCAGACCGGGACAACGGGATGAGCAGTTCTTC. This translates into CASRPGQRDEQFF.

The chain employs TRBV28 and TRBJ1-2, with unresolved D. The CDR3 is made up of 14 amino acids. V lost 7 bases to trimming and J lost 1 base, with 13 bases between them. The germline V gene encodes CDR1 MDHEN and CDR2 SYDVKM. As DNA, the CDR3 is TGTGCCAGCACCTCCGCCGGGGTTAACTATGGCTACACCTTC. Translated, it gives CASTSAGVNYGYTF.

V and J are TRBV6-1 and TRBJ1-1; D perhaps matches TRBD1 (5 bases). V lost 2 bases and J lost 4, with 17 bases in between. The CDR3 is 16 residues long. The germline V gene encodes CDR1 MNHNS and CDR2 SASEGT. The CDR3 DNA sequence: TGTGCCAGCAGTGAATACTGGCGGGGGATGGCCACTGAAGCTTTCTTT. Its translation: CASSEYWRGMATEAFF.

This chain links TRBV27 with TRBJ1-5; D not resolved. This CDR3 has 18 residues. Deletions cut 2 bases from V and 1 base from J, with 18 bases between. CDR1 is MNHEY and CDR2 is SMNVEV in the germline V gene (reference sequence). CDR3 bases: TGTGCCAGCAGTTTAATCCCCCCCGGGCGGGAAAGCAATCAGCCCCAGCATTTT. Translating it yields CASSLIPPGRESNQPQHF.

The chain links TRBV5-8 to TRBJ1-1; 9 nucleotides line up with TRBD1. V lost 5 bases, J lost 5 bases, and 7 bases stayed unmatched. Germline V gene sequence: CDR1 SGHTS, CDR2 YDEGEE. This CDR3 has 14 amino acids. CDR3 loop: CASRETGGGTEAFF. The CDR3 DNA is TGTGCCAGCAGAGAGACAGGGGGGGGGACTGAAGCTTTCTTT.

This clone appeared once. The CDR3 reads CASSNAGGTFYEQYF. In nucleotides, the CDR3 is TGCGCCAGCAGCAACGCGGGGGGGACCTTCTACGAGCAGTACTTC. The chain is built from TRBV5-1 and TRBJ2-7, with TRBD2 identical over 9 bases. Germline V gene data show CDR1 as SGHRS and CDR2 as YFSETQ. The CDR3 length is 15 residues. V was pared by 4 bases and J by 3 bases, with 8 bases of the junction left unmatched.

The V and J genes are TRBV6-1 and TRBJ2-2; no reliable D call. The germline CDR1 and CDR2 sequences are MNHNS and SASEGT. V dropped 1 base and J dropped 5 bases, with 5 bases sitting between them. The length of the CDR3 is 13 residues. DNA of the CDR3: TGTGCCAGCAGTGAAGGGGCGACCGGGGAGCTGTTTTTT. Its protein product is CASSEGATGELFF.

The V and J genes are TRBV5-1 and TRBJ2-7; 10 positions match TRBD2. V trimming: 4 bases; J trimming: 9 bases; junction bases outside the gene matches: 13. Germline V gene sequence: CDR1 SGHRS, CDR2 YFSETQ. The CDR3 spans 15 residues. CDR3 loop: CASSPKEAGGLSQYF. CDR3 DNA sequence: TGCGCCAGCAGCCCCAAGGAAGCGGGGGGGCTCTCGCAGTACTTC.

The rearrangement uses TRBV7-9 and TRBJ1-1; weak D call: TRBD1 (5 bases). V was trimmed by 5 bases and J by 0 bases, leaving 16 bases between them. The CDR3 loop spans 16 amino acids. Germline V CDR1 and CDR2: SEHNR, FQNEAQ (reference sequence). CDR3 sequence reads: CASSPGGRGLNTEAFF. The CDR3 region has the DNA TGTGCCAGCAGCCCGGGGGGACGGGGGTTGAACACTGAAGCTTTCTTT.

The rearrangement uses TRBV30 and TRBJ2-3, with TRBD2 matching 15 bases. Trimming at V came to 0 bases and at J to 4 bases, leaving 14 bases not matched to a gene. This CDR3 has 20 amino acids. Per germline, CDR1 GTSNPN and CDR2 SVGIG (reference sequence). CDR3 protein: CAWSVPWGMGLAGGADTQYF. The DNA for the CDR3 is TGTGCCTGGAGTGTACCCTGGGGGATGGGACTAGCGGGGGGCGCAGATACGCAGTATTTT.

This sequence joins TRBV9 and TRBJ2-3; 7 bases line up with TRBD2. V shed 3 bases and J 6 bases; nucleotides not matched to a gene: 7. The CDR3 has 14 residues. Germline CDR1 and CDR2: SGDLS and YYNGEE. In nucleotides, the CDR3 is TGTGCCAGCAGCGGCGGACTAGATTTCGATACGCAGTATTTT. Protein product: CASSGGLDFDTQYF.

V usage is TRBV2 and J usage is TRBJ1-2; maybe TRBD1 (6 bases). Germline-derived CDR1 and CDR2 are SNHLY and FYNNEI. There are 12 residues in the CDR3. V shed 6 bases and J shed 3 bases, with 8 bases lying between them. The CDR3 sequence: CASRRTDYGYTF. The CDR3 DNA follows: TGTGCCAGCAGGAGGACAGACTATGGCTACACCTTC.

The gene calls are TRBV6-6 and TRBJ1-5; weak D call: TRBD1 (6 bases). Germline CDR1 MNHNY, CDR2 SVGAGI (reference sequence). The CDR3 sequence is 14 residues long. V lost 8 bases and J 2 bases, leaving 13 bases between the germline ends. CDR3: CASSTGGGNQPQHF. CDR3 sequence (DNA): TGTGCCAGCTCGACAGGCGGTGGCAATCAGCCCCAGCATTTT.

The chain couples TRBV5-8 to TRBJ1-5; TRBD1 agrees at 7 bases. Germline lookup yields CDR1 SGHTS and CDR2 YDEGEE. The CDR3 is 16 residues long. Trimming at V came to 0 bases and at J to 7 bases, leaving 10 bases not matched to a gene. CDR3 sequence reads: CASSLGKTGWRQPQHF. The CDR3 coding sequence is TGTGCCAGCAGCTTGGGCAAGACAGGGTGGAGACAGCCCCAGCATTTT. Complete variable domain (other parts from reference TRBV5-8 and TRBJ1-5): EAGVTQSPTHLIKTRGQQATLRCSPISGHTSVYWYQQALGLGLQFLLWYDEGEERNRGNFPPRFSGRQFPNYSSELNVNALELEDSALYLCASSLGKTGWRQPQHFGDGTRLSIL.

This sequence joins TRBV27 and TRBJ1-5; D may be TRBD1 (6 bases). CDR3 length equals 14 residues. CDR1 and CDR2 (germline): MNHEY, SMNVEV (reference sequence). Between the trimmed V and J ends, which lost 2 bases and 6 bases, there was a span of 11 bases. CDR3 region: CASSLAGAGQPQHF. For the CDR3, the DNA is TGTGCCAGCAGTTTAGCGGGGGCGGGTCAGCCCCAGCATTTT.

The V and J genes are TRBV4-1 and TRBJ2-7; maybe TRBD1 (5 bases). The V gene's germline CDR1 is MGHRA and CDR2 YSYEKL. Deletions cut 1 base from V and 3 bases from J, with 13 bases between. The CDR3 covers 15 residues. For the CDR3, the DNA is TGCGCCAGCAGCCAAGGCCCAGGGCTAGTCTACGAGCAGTACTTC. Protein: CASSQGPGLVYEQYF.

The chain couples TRBV6-1 to TRBJ1-2, with unresolved D. This CDR3 is built from 14 residues. The V gene's germline CDR1 is MNHNS and CDR2 SASEGT. Trimming shortened V by 1 base and J by 4 bases, and 10 bases separated the two germline ends. In nucleotides, the CDR3 is TGTGCCAGCAGTGAAGGAGGGCAGTTCTATGGCTACACCTTC. It specifies CASSEGGQFYGYTF.

The J gene is TRBJ2-7, the V gene TRBV2; D may be TRBD1 (6 bases). This CDR3 comprises 14 residues. The V end lost 1 base, the J end lost 0 bases, and 7 bases lay between the germline ends. Germline CDR1 SNHLY, CDR2 FYNNEI. The CDR3 coding sequence is TGTGCCAGCAGTGAAGAAGGGGGCTCCTACGAGCAGTACTTC. Translating gives CASSEEGGSYEQYF.

This clone showed up just once. The chain carries TRBV30 and TRBJ2-1; 10 nucleotides align to TRBD2. With V trimmed by 3 bases and J by 2 bases, 4 bases remained unmatched. The germline V gene has CDR1 GTSNPN and CDR2 SVGIG (reference sequence). CDR3 length equals 15 residues. The CDR3: CAWRPLAGAYNEQFF. For the CDR3, the DNA is TGTGCCTGGAGACCCCTAGCGGGGGCCTACAATGAGCAGTTCTTC.

This rearrangement joins TRBV5-1 to TRBJ1-4, with TRBD1 identical over 12 bases. Germline trimming cut 2 bases from V and 0 bases from J; bases unmatched to any gene: 11. In germline, CDR1 is SGHRS, CDR2 YFSETQ. CDR3 length: 20 residues. CDR3 loop: CASSFNPGQGAFATNEKLFF. In DNA form, the CDR3 reads TGCGCCAGCAGCTTCAACCCGGGACAGGGGGCTTTTGCAACTAATGAAAAACTGTTTTTT.

This sequence joins TRBV19 and TRBJ1-5; D not certain. The CDR3 spans 17 residues. CDR1 LNHDA and CDR2 SQIVND come from the germline V gene (reference sequence). V was clipped by 1 base and J by 1 base, with 14 bases between them. In nucleotides, the CDR3 is TGTGCCAGTAGTATAGCACTCTTGCGGCGGAGCAATCAGCCCCAGCATTTT. Translating gives CASSIALLRRSNQPQHF. The full variable domain, with the rest looked up from reference TRBV19 and TRBJ1-5, is DGGITQSPKYLFRKEGQNVTLSCEQNLNHDAMYWYRQDPGQGLRLIYYSQIVNDFQKGDIAEGYSVSREKKESFPLTVTSAQKNPTAFYLCASSIALLRRSNQPQHFGDGTRLSIL.